The present T cell receptor beta chain was sequenced within a study of blood T cell repertoires in COVID-19. Study context: There were acute and convalescent COVID-19 samples, and they came from the United States, Italy and Spain. T cells, B-cell-depleted T cells, or PBMCs supplied cDNA or gDNA.

Only one count was recorded for this clone. As handled by the study authors: Amplification of reference gene primers provided the estimated nucleated cell counts. Profiled with immunoSEQ multiplex PCR; TCRdb holds only in-frame clones, not every one. V, J and clone size reflect that table, while D and trimming were determined from the DNA. The sample has about 82,000 clones, around 80% seen once. The CDR3 runs to 15 residues. Looked up from germline, CDR1 is GTSNPN and CDR2 is SVGIG (reference sequence). V dropped 0 bases and J dropped 0 bases, with 9 bases sitting between them. The specimen was peripheral blood. The TCR comes from a woman aged 60-70 years with acute or convalescent COVID-19. The V call is TRBV30, the J call TRBJ1-3; D is unresolved. The CDR3 reads CAWSVKRDSGNTIYF. The CDR3 DNA reads TGTGCCTGGAGTGTAAAAAGAGACTCTGGAAACACCATATATTTT. The full variable domain, with the rest looked up from reference TRBV30 and TRBJ1-3, is SQTIHQWPATLVQPVGSPLSLECTVEGTSNPNLYWYRQAAGRGLQLLFYSVGIGQISSEVPQNLSASRPQDRQFILSSKKLLLSDSGFYLCAWSVKRDSGNTIYFGEGSWLTVV.